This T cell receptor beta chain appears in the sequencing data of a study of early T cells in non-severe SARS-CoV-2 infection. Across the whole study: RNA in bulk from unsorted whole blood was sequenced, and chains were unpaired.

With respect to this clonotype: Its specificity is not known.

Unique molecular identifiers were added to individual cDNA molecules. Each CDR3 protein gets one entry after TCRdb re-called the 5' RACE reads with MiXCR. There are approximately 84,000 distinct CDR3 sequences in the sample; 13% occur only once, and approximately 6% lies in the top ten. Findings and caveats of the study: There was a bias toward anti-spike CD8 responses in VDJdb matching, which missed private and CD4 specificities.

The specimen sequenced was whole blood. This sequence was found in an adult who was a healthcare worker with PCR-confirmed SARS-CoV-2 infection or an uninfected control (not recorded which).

The CDR3 nucleotides read TGCAGCGTTGCGTCAGGCACCGGCGCTAATGAGCAGTTCTTC. Protein: CSVASGTGANEQFF. The chain is built from TRBV29-1 and TRBJ2-1, with D uncertain. Germline V gene lookup returns CDR1 SQVTM and CDR2 ANQGSEA. The length of the CDR3 is 14 residues. V was shortened by 4 bases and J by 7 bases, with 17 bases between the two germline ends.